A single sample is the source of the 8 T cell receptor beta chains below, sequenced in a study of T cell responses to AZD1222 COVID-19 vaccine. Sequencing was performed with immunoSEQ multiplex PCR; in TCRdb, only in-frame clones are kept and a portion is missing. There are 100,000 or so clones in the sample; more than 75% occur only once, and around 9.1% lies in the top ten. Sequenced here: peripheral blood, sampled on day 0 of AZD1222 vaccination. The receptors were sampled from an adult in good health.

The V and J genes are TRBV11-1 and TRBJ2-7, with a weak D call TRBD1 (5 bases). V lost 5 bases, J lost 4 bases, and 6 bases lay in between. Germline CDR1 reads SGHAT; CDR2 reads FQDESV (reference sequence). The CDR3 has 11 amino acids. The CDR3 is CASSDRYEQYF. The CDR3 DNA reads as TGTGCCAGCAGCGACAGATACGAGCAGTACTTC.

V is TRBV6-5 and J is TRBJ2-7, with 10 bases lining up with TRBD2. The J segment lost 2 bases and the V segment lost 10 bases, leaving 8 bases of the junction unmatched. Germline V CDR1 and CDR2: MNHEY, SVGAGI. The CDR3 has 14 residues. The CDR3 coding sequence is TGTGCCACCCTCCCAGCGGGAGGGCCCTACGAGCAGTACTTC. This gives the protein CATLPAGGPYEQYF.

J is TRBJ2-3 and V is TRBV28; D is unresolved. The CDR3 is 14 amino acids. Germline-derived CDR1 and CDR2 are MDHEN and SYDVKM. V lost 6 bases and J 3 bases, leaving 13 bases between the germline ends. CDR3 protein: CASSAVVRTDTQYF. The CDR3 bases are TGTGCCAGCAGCGCGGTCGTTAGGACAGATACGCAGTATTTT.

This sequence joins TRBV25-1 and TRBJ2-7; a possible D gene is TRBD1 (6 bases). The CDR3 sequence is 16 residues long. Germline values: CDR1 MGHDK, CDR2 SYGVNS. V lost 3 bases to trimming and J lost 0 bases, with 15 bases between them. DNA for the CDR3: TGTGCCAGCAGTGATCCCTCCCGGGACACCTCCTACGAGCAGTACTTC. Its protein product is CASSDPSRDTSYEQYF.

V usage is TRBV11-2 and J usage is TRBJ1-2; no definite D call. Trimming stripped 0 bases from V and 7 bases from J, with 24 bases between. This CDR3 has 18 residues. Germline V gives CDR1 SGHAT, CDR2 FQNNGV. The CDR3 sequence is CASSLDLWAVGHISGYTF. CDR3 bases: TGTGCCAGCAGCTTAGATTTGTGGGCAGTGGGCCATATAAGTGGCTACACCTTC.

This chain links TRBV20-1 with TRBJ1-1, with D uncertain. Germline CDR1 and CDR2: DFQATT and SNEGSKA (reference sequence). The CDR3 has 11 residues. Trimming removed 6 bases from V and 11 bases from J, with 16 bases in between. CDR3 amino acids: CSATGPAGAFF. The CDR3 DNA is TGCAGTGCCACGGGCCCCGCGGGGGCTTTCTTT.

This clone was picked up a small number of times. J is TRBJ2-1 and V is TRBV19; unclear D gene. Germline-derived CDR1 and CDR2 are LNHDA and SQIVND (reference sequence). V lost 8 bases to trimming and J lost 5 bases, with 13 bases between them. This CDR3 has 13 residues. CDR3 DNA sequence: TGTGCCAGTTCCCATAACGTTCACAATGAGCAGTTCTTC. This codes for CASSHNVHNEQFF.

V usage is TRBV7-9 and J usage is TRBJ1-5; TRBD1 matches at 10 bases. The CDR3 consists of 15 residues. V lost 5 bases to trimming and J lost 6 bases; unmatched junction nucleotides: 7. CDR1 SEHNR and CDR2 FQNEAQ come from the germline V gene (reference sequence). Here the CDR3 reads CASSPGTGVSQPQHF. Written as DNA, the CDR3 is TGTGCCAGCAGCCCCGGGACAGGGGTTTCTCAGCCCCAGCATTTT.